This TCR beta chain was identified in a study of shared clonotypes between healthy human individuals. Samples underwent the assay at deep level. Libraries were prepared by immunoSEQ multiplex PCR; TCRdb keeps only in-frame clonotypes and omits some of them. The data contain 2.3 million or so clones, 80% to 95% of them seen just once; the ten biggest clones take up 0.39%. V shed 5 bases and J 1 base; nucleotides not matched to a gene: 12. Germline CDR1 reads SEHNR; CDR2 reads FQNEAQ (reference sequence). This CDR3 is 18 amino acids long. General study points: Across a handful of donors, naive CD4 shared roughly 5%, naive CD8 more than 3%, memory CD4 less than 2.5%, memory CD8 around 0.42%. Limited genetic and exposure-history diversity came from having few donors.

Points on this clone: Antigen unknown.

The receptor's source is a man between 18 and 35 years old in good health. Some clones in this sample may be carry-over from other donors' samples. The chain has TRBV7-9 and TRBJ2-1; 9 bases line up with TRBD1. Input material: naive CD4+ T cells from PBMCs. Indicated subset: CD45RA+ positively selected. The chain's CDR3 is CASSGPPRDRVSYNEQFF. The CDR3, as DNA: TGTGCCAGCAGCGGGCCCCCCCGGGACAGGGTGTCCTACAATGAGCAGTTCTTC.